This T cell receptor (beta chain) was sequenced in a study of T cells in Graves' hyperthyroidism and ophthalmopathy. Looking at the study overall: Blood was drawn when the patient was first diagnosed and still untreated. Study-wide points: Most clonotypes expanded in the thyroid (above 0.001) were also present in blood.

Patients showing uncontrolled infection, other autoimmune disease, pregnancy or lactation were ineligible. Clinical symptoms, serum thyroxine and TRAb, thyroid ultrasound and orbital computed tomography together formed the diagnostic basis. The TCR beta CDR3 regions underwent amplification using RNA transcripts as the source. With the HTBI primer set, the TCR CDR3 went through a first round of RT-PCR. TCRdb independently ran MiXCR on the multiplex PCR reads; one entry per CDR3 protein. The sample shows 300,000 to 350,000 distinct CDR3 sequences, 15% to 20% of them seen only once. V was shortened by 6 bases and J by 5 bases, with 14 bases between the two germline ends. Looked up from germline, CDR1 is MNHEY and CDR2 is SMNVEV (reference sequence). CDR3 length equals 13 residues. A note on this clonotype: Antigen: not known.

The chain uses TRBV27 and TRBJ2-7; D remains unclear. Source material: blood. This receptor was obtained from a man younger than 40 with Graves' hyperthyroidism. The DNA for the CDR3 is TGTGCCAGCAGCAACGGGTTTGGGGACGAGCAGTACTTC. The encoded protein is CASSNGFGDEQYF.